A selection of T cell receptor beta chains follows, all from one sample in a study of T cell repertoires in cytomegalovirus infection. From the reads, TCRdb called clonotypes with MiXCR, one entry per CDR3 protein. The sample consists of approximately 160,000 distinct CDR3 sequences, approximately 17% of them appearing once. Sequencing was carried out using CD8+ T cells from PBMCs. The receptors derive from a human donor in good health (CMV status not recorded). Some clones in this sample may be carry-over from other donors' samples. The CDR3 runs from the conserved cysteine through the conserved F or W. The D gene is left open where the match is weak. Not every row has a clone size; where given, it reads once, few, many or a size class.

v_gene: TRBV6-2/TRBV6-3; j_gene: TRBJ1-1; d_gene: .; abundance: few; CDR3aa: CASNRKTDPLEAFF; CDR3nt: TGTGCCAGCAATAGAAAGACAGACCCCCTTGAAGCTTTCTTT
v_gene: TRBV14; j_gene: TRBJ2-2; d_gene: TRBD1; abundance: few; CDR3aa: CASSPKRGQGSGELFF; CDR3nt: TGTGCCAGCAGCCCGAAAAGGGGGCAAGGTTCCGGGGAGCTGTTTTTT
v_gene: TRBV6-5; j_gene: TRBJ1-1; d_gene: .; abundance: .; CDR3aa: CASSFGDTLDTEAFF; CDR3nt: TGTGCCAGCAGTTTCGGGGACACCTTGGACACTGAAGCTTTCTTT
v_gene: TRBV28; j_gene: TRBJ2-5; d_gene: .; abundance: .; CDR3aa: CASSQTDGETQYF; CDR3nt: TGTGCCAGCAGCCAGACAGACGGCGAGACCCAGTACTTC
v_gene: TRBV12-3/TRBV12-4; j_gene: TRBJ2-1; d_gene: TRBD2; abundance: many; CDR3aa: CASSLGLAGAYNEQFF; CDR3nt: TGTGCCAGCAGTTTAGGACTAGCGGGGGCGTACAATGAGCAGTTCTTC
v_gene: TRBV28; j_gene: TRBJ2-1; d_gene: .; abundance: once; CDR3aa: CASSFGARPDEQFF; CDR3nt: TGTGCCAGCAGTTTCGGGGCTCGACCCGATGAGCAGTTCTTC
v_gene: TRBV5-6; j_gene: TRBJ1-1; d_gene: .; abundance: .; CDR3aa: CASSPRKTWDTEAFF; CDR3nt: TGTGCCAGCAGCCCCAGGAAGACATGGGACACTGAAGCTTTCTTT
v_gene: TRBV11-2; j_gene: TRBJ1-2; d_gene: .; abundance: few; CDR3aa: CASSPGVTGYTF; CDR3nt: TGTGCCAGCAGCCCAGGGGTCACGGGCTACACCTTC
v_gene: TRBV28; j_gene: TRBJ2-4; d_gene: .; abundance: .; CDR3aa: CASSPDRNLAKNIQYF; CDR3nt: TGTGCCAGCAGTCCCGACAGGAATTTAGCCAAAAACATTCAGTACTTC
v_gene: TRBV7-8; j_gene: TRBJ2-3; d_gene: TRBD1; abundance: few; CDR3aa: CASAGTGGTDTQYF; CDR3nt: TGTGCCTCTGCCGGGACAGGGGGCACAGATACGCAGTATTTT
v_gene: TRBV7-9; j_gene: TRBJ2-7; d_gene: .; abundance: many; CDR3aa: CASSSQGYEQYF; CDR3nt: TGTGCCAGCAGCTCACAGGGTTACGAGCAGTACTTC
v_gene: TRBV28; j_gene: TRBJ2-7; d_gene: TRBD1; abundance: .; CDR3aa: CASSGTGIEQYF; CDR3nt: TGTGCCAGCAGCGGGACAGGCATCGAGCAGTACTTC
v_gene: TRBV6-1; j_gene: TRBJ1-5; d_gene: .; abundance: .; CDR3aa: CASSNRGRHNQPQHF; CDR3nt: TGTGCCAGCAGTAATCGGGGACGGCACAATCAGCCCCAGCATTTT
v_gene: TRBV11-2; j_gene: TRBJ2-4; d_gene: .; abundance: .; CDR3aa: CASSLEGGGAKNIQYF; CDR3nt: TGTGCCAGCAGCTTAGAAGGGGGGGGAGCCAAAAACATTCAGTACTTC
v_gene: TRBV7-9; j_gene: TRBJ1-5; d_gene: .; abundance: .; CDR3aa: CASSLPGGDSNQPQHF; CDR3nt: TGTGCCAGCAGCTTACCCGGGGGCGATAGCAATCAGCCCCAGCATTTT
v_gene: TRBV6-5; j_gene: TRBJ1-5; d_gene: TRBD1; abundance: .; CDR3aa: CASRSDRGGNQPQHF; CDR3nt: TGTGCCAGCAGATCAGACAGGGGGGGCAATCAGCCCCAGCATTTT
v_gene: TRBV6-5; j_gene: TRBJ1-2; d_gene: TRBD1; abundance: few; CDR3aa: CASSYGTVEYGYTF; CDR3nt: TGTGCCAGCAGTTACGGGACAGTCGAGTATGGCTACACCTTC
v_gene: TRBV2; j_gene: TRBJ2-5; d_gene: .; abundance: .; CDR3aa: CASSERLGGAAETQYF; CDR3nt: TGTGCCAGCAGTGAAAGGCTAGGGGGGGCGGCAGAGACCCAGTACTTC